These 32 T cell receptor beta chains came from one sample sequenced in a study of OX40 agonist ivuxolimab in advanced cancers. Some clones are missing from TCRdb's copy, which holds only in-frame ones; the method was immunoSEQ multiplex PCR. This table has around 58,000 clones, roughly 90% appearing once. This specimen consisted of CD4+ or CD8+ T cells sorted from blood, obtained in a trial of the OX40 agonist ivuxolimab. These receptors originate from an adult with an advanced solid tumor such as melanoma, head and neck, liver or kidney cancer.

The chain links TRBV11-2 to TRBJ2-1, with 13 nucleotides matching TRBD2. Germline CDR1 is SGHAT and CDR2 is FQNNGV. The CDR3 spans 16 residues. The V gene end was trimmed by 5 bases and the J gene end by 7 bases; junction bases not matched to a gene: 8. The CDR3 DNA reads TGTGCCAGCAGCGAAGGACTAGCGGGAGCCGGGAATGAGCAGTTCTTC. As protein: CASSEGLAGAGNEQFF. Full variable domain (rest looked up from reference TRBV11-2 and TRBJ2-1): EAGVAQSPRYKIIEKRQSVAFWCNPISGHATLYWYQQILGQGPKLLIQFQNNGVVDDSQLPKDRFSAERLKGVDSTLKIQPAKLEDSAVYLCASSEGLAGAGNEQFFGPGTRLTVL.

In nucleotides, the CDR3 is TGCGCCAGCAGCTTCGACGGCATCACATCACTGTTTTTT. Amino acid sequence: CASSFDGITSLFF. The chain links TRBV5-1 to TRBJ1-4; D not resolved. V lost 2 bases and J lost 13, with 15 bases in between. The CDR3 sequence is 13 residues long. CDR1 and CDR2 from the germline V gene are SGHRS and YFSETQ.

V gene TRBV7-9 combines with J gene TRBJ2-1; 7 bases align to TRBD1. V shed 3 bases, J shed 4 bases, and the junction held 6 bases outside the gene matches. Germline loops: CDR1 SEHNR, CDR2 FQNEAQ (reference sequence). This CDR3 has 15 residues. In DNA, the CDR3 is TGTGCCAGCAGCTTGCGACAGGGACGATACAATGAGCAGTTCTTC. Translated: CASSLRQGRYNEQFF.

The genes are TRBV2 and TRBJ1-6; no firm D call. V lost 6 bases and J lost 0, with 6 bases in between. Per the germline V gene, CDR1 is SNHLY and CDR2 is FYNNEI. The CDR3 runs to 14 residues. In DNA, the CDR3 is TGTGCCAGCAGGGCCGGCTCCTATAATTCACCCCTCCACTTT. This gives the protein CASRAGSYNSPLHF.

V and J are TRBV5-1 and TRBJ1-2; no definite D call. The CDR3 length is 13 residues. Trimming removed 0 bases at V and 2 bases at J, with 5 bases between. Germline V CDR1 and CDR2: SGHRS, YFSETQ. The CDR3 DNA reads TGCGCCAGCAGCTTGGAGGGAAACTATGGCTACACCTTC. It translates to CASSLEGNYGYTF.

The V call is TRBV6-1, the J call TRBJ1-1; no clear D gene. CDR1 is MNHNS, CDR2 SASEGT, per germline. CDR3 length equals 10 residues. Trimming removed 7 bases from V and 1 base from J, with 1 base in between. The CDR3 loop is CASKNTEAFF. The CDR3 DNA is TGTGCCAGCAAGAACACTGAAGCTTTCTTT.

The J gene is TRBJ1-1, the V gene TRBV18; 9 bases align to TRBD1. Germline V CDR1 and CDR2: KGHSH, LQKENI. With V trimmed by 5 bases and J by 3 bases, 7 bases remained unmatched. The CDR3 contains 15 residues. CDR3 sequence: CASSAGQGLYTEAFF. CDR3 DNA sequence: TGTGCCAGCTCAGCCGGACAGGGGCTATACACTGAAGCTTTCTTT. Based on the CDR3 plus reference TRBV18 and TRBJ1-1, the full variable domain is NAGVMQNPRHLVRRRGQEARLRCSPMKGHSHVYWYRQLPEEGLKFMVYLQKENIIDESGMPKERFSAEFPKEGPSILRIQQVVRGDSAAYFCASSAGQGLYTEAFFGQGTRLTVV.

This sequence joins TRBV11-2 and TRBJ2-7; TRBD1 is a possible D gene (5 bases). Germline lookup yields CDR1 SGHAT and CDR2 FQNNGV. The ends were cut back, 5 bases at V and 3 bases at J, with 11 bases in the middle. This CDR3 has 13 amino acids. The CDR3 loop is CASSLDSLYEQYF. CDR3 DNA sequence: TGTGCCAGCAGCCTCGACAGCCTCTACGAGCAGTACTTC.

The chain couples TRBV18 to TRBJ1-1; D remains ambiguous. Deletions cut 4 bases from V and 5 bases from J, with 17 bases between. The germline CDR1 and CDR2 sequences are KGHSH and LQKENI. The CDR3 spans 15 residues. The CDR3 is CASSQTGEVRTEAFF. DNA for the CDR3: TGTGCCAGCTCACAAACCGGGGAGGTGAGGACTGAAGCTTTCTTT.

In nucleotides, the CDR3 is TGTGCCAGCTCACCGGGACAGGGCTATGGCTACACCTTC. It codes for CASSPGQGYGYTF. V is TRBV18 and J is TRBJ1-2, with TRBD1 identical over 9 bases. The junction had 0 bases not matched to a gene; V was cut back by 3 bases and J by 4 bases. Germline values: CDR1 KGHSH, CDR2 LQKENI. This CDR3 spans 13 amino acids.

This clone was recorded only once. V usage is TRBV9 and J usage is TRBJ2-4; D possibly corresponds to TRBD2 (6 bases). The CDR3 runs 15 residues. Germline CDR1 is SGDLS and CDR2 is YYNGEE. V lost 1 base to trimming and J lost 6 bases, with 14 bases between them. CDR3 amino acids: CASSVTGAPLNIQYF. The CDR3 DNA reads as TGTGCCAGCAGCGTAACGGGAGCTCCCCTAAACATTCAGTACTTC.

The chain combines TRBV28 with TRBJ1-1; unclear D gene. The CDR3 covers 11 residues. The V end lost 3 bases, the J end lost 8 bases, and 7 bases lay between the germline ends. CDR1 is MDHEN, CDR2 SYDVKM, per germline. The CDR3 protein is CASSLGKEAFF. CDR3 in DNA: TGTGCCAGCAGTTTGGGTAAGGAAGCTTTCTTT.

Only a few counts were recorded for this clone. V gene TRBV9 combines with J gene TRBJ1-2; 8 bases are a match to TRBD1. Germline V gene data show CDR1 as SGDLS and CDR2 as YYNGEE. With 3 bases clipped from V and 7 bases from J, the junction kept 5 bases outside the gene matches. This CDR3 contains 13 residues. CDR3 coding DNA: TGTGCCAGCAGCGAGGCGACAGGGGCTGGCTACACCTTC. This translates into CASSEATGAGYTF.

Worth noting for this clone: The junction does not match germline at one end; this may be a read error. Other DNA variants within this sample encode the same CDR3. The gene calls are TRBV7-3 and TRBJ1-1, with 11 bases fitting TRBD1. Per germline, CDR1 SGHTA and CDR2 FQGTGA. CDR3 length: 13 residues. CDR3 DNA: TGTGCCAGCAGCTGGACAGGGGGCACTGAAGCCTTCTTT. Amino acid sequence: CASSWTGGTEAFF. Filled out from reference TRBV7-3 and TRBJ1-1, the complete variable domain reads GAGVSQTPSNKVTEKGKYVELRCDPISGHTALYWYRQSLGQGPEFLIYFQGTGAADDSGLPNDRFFAVRPEGSVSTLKIQRTERGDSAVYLCASSWTGGTEAFFGQGTRLTVV.

The rearrangement links TRBV29-1 to TRBJ1-1; TRBD1 might be the D (5 bases). V was cut by 7 bases and J by 1 base, with 10 bases left in between. Germline assignment: CDR1 SQVTM and CDR2 ANQGSEA. The CDR3 loop spans 12 amino acids. The chain's CDR3 is CSGDGGNTEAFF. Here the CDR3 DNA reads TGCAGCGGGGACGGAGGGAACACTGAAGCTTTCTTT.

The chain joins TRBV7-2 to TRBJ2-7; TRBD2 agrees at 10 bases. CDR3 length: 14 residues. Trimming took 2 bases from V and 4 from J; bases not matched to a gene: 2. CDR1 and CDR2 from the germline V gene are SGHTA and FQGNSA. The CDR3 here is CASSLLAGVYEQYF. CDR3 in DNA: TGTGCCAGCAGCTTACTAGCGGGAGTATACGAGCAGTACTTC.

This chain joins TRBV30 and TRBJ1-1; D remains unclear. Between the trimmed V and J ends, which lost 2 bases and 2 bases, there was a span of 6 bases. This CDR3 has 12 amino acids. Looked up from germline, CDR1 is GTSNPN and CDR2 is SVGIG (reference sequence). The CDR3 sequence: CAWSHPNTEAFF. In DNA, the CDR3 is TGTGCCTGGAGTCACCCAAACACTGAAGCTTTCTTT.

This sequence joins TRBV4-2 and TRBJ2-3, with D unresolved. The V gene lost 1 base and the J gene lost 2 bases, with 7 bases spanning the gap. Germline V gives CDR1 LGHNA, CDR2 YNFKEQ. CDR3 size: 14 residues. CDR3 loop: CASSQGQDTDTQYF. CDR3 bases: TGTGCCAGCAGCCAAGGACAAGACACAGATACGCAGTATTTT.

As concerns this clone: This specimen includes other DNA sequences encoding the same CDR3. The chain combines TRBV4-1 with TRBJ1-4; D ambiguous. V dropped 1 base and J dropped 3 bases, with 12 bases sitting between them. This CDR3 contains 16 residues. Germline V gene data show CDR1 as MGHRA and CDR2 as YSYEKL. The CDR3: CASSQAHSAANEKLFF. Written as DNA, the CDR3 is TGCGCCAGCAGCCAAGCACACTCCGCGGCTAATGAAAAACTGTTTTTT.

This chain joins TRBV5-5 and TRBJ2-3; TRBD2 is a possible D gene (5 bases). The V gene's germline CDR1 is SGHKS and CDR2 YYEKEE (reference sequence). This CDR3 region has 12 residues. Trimming took 1 base from V and 5 from J, leaving 5 bases between them. The CDR3 bases are TGTGCCAGCAGCTTGCGGGGAGATACGCAGTATTTT. This sequence encodes CASSLRGDTQYF.

V gene TRBV27 combines with J gene TRBJ2-1; D is uncertain. The CDR3 runs to 14 residues. The germline V and J ends were trimmed by 3 bases and 0 bases, with 6 bases remaining between them. In germline, CDR1 is MNHEY, CDR2 SMNVEV (reference sequence). The DNA for the CDR3 is TGTGCCAGCAGTTTCAGGAGCTCCTACAATGAGCAGTTCTTC. It specifies CASSFRSSYNEQFF.

The chain combines TRBV6-1 with TRBJ2-7; no clear D gene. CDR1 and CDR2 from the germline V gene are MNHNS and SASEGT. This CDR3 spans 10 amino acids. Trimming pared 6 bases from V and 5 bases from J, leaving 5 bases between. The CDR3 loop reads CASSPDEQYF. The CDR3 bases are TGTGCCAGCAGCCCGGACGAGCAGTACTTC.

This sequence joins TRBV4-1 and TRBJ1-6, with 8 positions matching TRBD1. The V gene's germline CDR1 is MGHRA and CDR2 YSYEKL. The J segment lost 8 bases and the V segment lost 2 bases, leaving 8 bases of the junction unmatched. The CDR3 is 16 amino acids. CDR3 sequence: CASSQSAQGAYSPLHF. Here the CDR3 DNA reads TGCGCCAGCAGCCAATCCGCCCAGGGGGCTTATTCACCCCTCCACTTT.

V and J are TRBV5-1 and TRBJ1-3; perhaps TRBD1 as D (5 bases). In germline, CDR1 is SGHRS, CDR2 YFSETQ. This CDR3 region has 14 residues. Trimming removed 4 bases from V and 7 bases from J, with 15 bases in between. The CDR3 reads CASSQGTNRNTIYF. The CDR3 bases are TGCGCCAGCAGCCAAGGGACCAACCGGAACACCATATATTTT.

This clone was picked up one time. This CDR3 is CASSFGRDTEAFF. In nucleotides, the CDR3 is TGTGCCAGCAGTTTCGGCCGAGACACTGAAGCTTTCTTT. This rearrangement joins TRBV27 to TRBJ1-1; no reliable D call. CDR1 is MNHEY, CDR2 SMNVEV, per germline (reference sequence). This CDR3 comprises 13 residues. V shed 3 bases and J shed 3 bases, with 8 bases lying between them.

The rearrangement links TRBV10-2 to TRBJ1-5; D is uncertain. This CDR3 region has 15 residues. Trimming cost V 3 bases and J 2 bases, with 11 bases left between them. Germline V CDR1 and CDR2: WSHSY, SAAADI. CDR3 in amino acids: CASSDVAGGNQPQHF. The CDR3 nucleotides are TGCGCCAGCAGTGACGTCGCCGGGGGCAATCAGCCCCAGCATTTT.

This clone was observed a handful of times. V is TRBV6-4 and J is TRBJ2-3, with D possibly being TRBD1 or TRBD2 (5 bases each). Per the germline V gene, CDR1 is MRHNA and CDR2 is SNTAGT. Trimming removed 3 bases at V and 4 bases at J, with 14 bases between. The CDR3 sequence is 15 residues long. As DNA, the CDR3 is TGTGCCAGCAGTGAAAGCGGTTACAGGTCAGATACGCAGTATTTT. This translates into CASSESGYRSDTQYF.

This rearrangement joins TRBV5-1 to TRBJ2-7, with TRBD1 matching over 7 bases. The germline CDR1 and CDR2 sequences are SGHRS and YFSETQ. This CDR3 has 15 residues. Trimming took 4 bases from V and 0 from J; bases not matched to a gene: 7. CDR3 nucleotide sequence: TGCGCCAGCAGCATCGGACAGGCGACCTCCTACGAGCAGTACTTC. Its translation is CASSIGQATSYEQYF.

The J gene is TRBJ1-5, the V gene TRBV7-9; 7 bases agree with TRBD1. The CDR3 sequence is 15 residues long. Trimming at V came to 5 bases and at J to 7 bases, leaving 11 bases not matched to a gene. In germline, CDR1 is SEHNR, CDR2 FQNEAQ (reference sequence). In DNA, the CDR3 is TGTGCCAGCAGCCTAGGGGGCCAGGGGGTACAGCCCCAGCATTTT. Translating gives CASSLGGQGVQPQHF.

The V call is TRBV5-1, the J call TRBJ2-3, with 7 bases identical to TRBD2. The CDR3 is made up of 17 amino acids. Looked up from germline, CDR1 is SGHRS and CDR2 is YFSETQ. The trim removed 1 base at V and 2 bases at J, leaving 10 bases unmatched. The CDR3 protein is CASSLLSGEANTDTQYF. The CDR3 DNA reads as TGCGCCAGCAGCTTGTTGAGCGGGGAGGCCAACACAGATACGCAGTATTTT.

This chain uses TRBV6-6 with TRBJ2-5; 13 bases map to TRBD2. The V segment lost 8 bases and the J segment 2 bases; nucleotides outside the gene matches: 2. This CDR3 has 14 amino acids. Per the germline V gene, CDR1 is MNHNY and CDR2 is SVGAGI (reference sequence). In nucleotides, the CDR3 is TGTGCCAGCTGGACTAGCGGGGGACAAGAGACCCAGTACTTC. Its translation: CASWTSGGQETQYF.

The genes are TRBV5-6 and TRBJ2-7, with TRBD1 matching over 7 bases. The CDR3 is 12 residues long. Germline CDR1 and CDR2: SGHDT and YYEEEE. Unmatched junction bases numbered 1, after V lost 3 bases and J lost 4 bases. The CDR3 protein is CASSWTGYEQYF. Here the CDR3 DNA reads TGTGCCAGCAGCTGGACAGGATACGAGCAGTACTTC.